The source of this T cell receptor (beta chain) is a study of shared clonotypes between healthy human individuals. Samples underwent the assay at deep level. The table came from immunoSEQ multiplex PCR; TCRdb's copy has only in-frame clones and leaves some out. The table includes millions of clones, 85% to 95% detected once. The donors were adults (healthy and HIV-negative) with no recent acute infections or vaccinations. A split of CD4+ cells into CD45RA+ naive and CD45RA-negative memory subsets was performed. Findings and limits, study-wide: It was anticipated that sequencing depth would influence how many clonotypes donors shared.

This clone was picked up a small number of times. Its target is not known. This TCR derives from a man aged 18 to 30 in good health. The sample comprised naive CD4+ T cells sorted from blood. Documented subset: CD45RA+ positively selected.

The CDR3 DNA is TGTGCCAGCAGAGGACAGGGGATGACTGAAGCTTTCTTT. This codes for CASRGQGMTEAFF. The chain is built from TRBV2 and TRBJ1-1, with 9 bases matching TRBD1. Germline V gives CDR1 SNHLY, CDR2 FYNNEI. This CDR3 has 13 residues. Trimming at V came to 6 bases and at J to 5 bases, leaving 4 bases not matched to a gene. The whole variable domain, filled in from reference TRBV2 and TRBJ1-1, reads EPEVTQTPSHQVTQMGQEVILRCVPISNHLYFYWYRQILGQKVEFLVSFYNNEISEKSEIFDDQFSVERPDGSNFTLKIRSTKLEDSAMYFCASRGQGMTEAFFGQGTRLTVV.